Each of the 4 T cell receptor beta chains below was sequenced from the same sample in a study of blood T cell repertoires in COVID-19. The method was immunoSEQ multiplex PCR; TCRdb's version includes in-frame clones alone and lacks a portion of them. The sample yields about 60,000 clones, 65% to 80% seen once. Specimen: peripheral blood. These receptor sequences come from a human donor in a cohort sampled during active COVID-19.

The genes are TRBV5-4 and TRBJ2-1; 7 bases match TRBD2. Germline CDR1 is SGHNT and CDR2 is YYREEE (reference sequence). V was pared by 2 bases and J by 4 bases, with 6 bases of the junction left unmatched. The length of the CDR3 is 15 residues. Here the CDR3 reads CASSLGRGGYNEQFF. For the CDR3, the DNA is TGTGCCAGCAGCTTAGGGAGGGGAGGTTACAATGAGCAGTTCTTC. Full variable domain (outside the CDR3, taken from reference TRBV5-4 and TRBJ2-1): ETGVTQSPTHLIKTRGQQVTLRCSSQSGHNTVSWYQQALGQGPQFIFQYYREEENGRGNFPPRFSGLQFPNYSSELNVNALELDDSALYLCASSLGRGGYNEQFFGPGTRLTVL.

The CDR3 here is CASSVGTGHNQPQHF. CDR3 DNA sequence: TGTGCCAGCAGCGTAGGGACAGGACACAATCAGCCCCAGCATTTT. J is TRBJ1-5 and V is TRBV9; the match to TRBD1 covers 7 bases. This CDR3 region has 15 residues. The germline gives CDR1 SGDLS, CDR2 YYNGEE. J lost 3 bases, V lost 0 bases, and 3 bases had no gene match.

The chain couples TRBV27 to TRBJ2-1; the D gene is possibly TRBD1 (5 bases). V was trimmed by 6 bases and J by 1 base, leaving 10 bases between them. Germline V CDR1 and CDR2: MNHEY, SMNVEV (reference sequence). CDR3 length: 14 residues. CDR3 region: CASSGQGSYNEQFF. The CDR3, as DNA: TGTGCCAGCAGCGGCCAGGGATCCTACAATGAGCAGTTCTTC.

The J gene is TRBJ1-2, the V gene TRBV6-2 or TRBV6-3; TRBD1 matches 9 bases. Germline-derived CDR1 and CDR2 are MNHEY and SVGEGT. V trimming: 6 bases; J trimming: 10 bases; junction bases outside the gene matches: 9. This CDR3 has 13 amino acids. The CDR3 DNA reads TGTGCCAGCAGCTTCGGACAGGGGTTAGACTACACCTTC. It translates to CASSFGQGLDYTF.